This T cell receptor beta chain was sequenced during a study of cytomegalovirus exposure and HLA in healthy donors. Study-wide background: Out of 150 million to 200 million T cells, an earlier analysis found fewer than 140 million unique TCR beta sequences in total. Early released data had 65 million to 100 million unique TCRs, all coming from HLA-typed donors.

The study ran its PCR with 60 Vbeta and 13 Jbeta primers. The repertoire was sequenced with immunoSEQ multiplex PCR; TCRdb's copy has only in-frame clones and lacks some. Of roughly 150,000 clones listed, about three quarters are singletons. The CDR3 runs 14 residues. The V end lost 7 bases, the J end lost 8 bases, and 17 bases lay between the germline ends. The germline V gene has CDR1 MGHDK and CDR2 SYGVNS. In the case of this clone: What it binds is not known.

Study outcomes and limitations: Analysis was performed later, and it showed HLA-associated TCR beta chains to be more clonally expanded than equally common others.

This clonotype originated in a man younger than 40 in good health and CMV-seropositive. The V call is TRBV25-1, the J call TRBJ1-4; D is undetermined. Input material: PBMCs. The CDR3 sequence is CASTPTEGIEKLFF. CDR3 DNA sequence: TGTGCCAGCACCCCTACGGAGGGAATAGAAAAACTGTTTTTT. Variable domain in full (rest from reference TRBV25-1 and TRBJ1-4): EADIYQTPRYLVIGTGKKITLECSQTMGHDKMYWYQQDPGMELHLIHYSYGVNSTEKGDLSSESTVSRIRTEHFPLTLESARPSHTSQYLCASTPTEGIEKLFFGSGTQLSVL.